This T cell receptor beta chain was identified during a study of shared clonotypes between healthy human individuals. Study background: The study used three CD4 naive, three CD4 memory, two CD8 naive and one CD8 memory plate per donor. General observations from the study: An expected dependence of interdonor clonotype sharing on sequencing depth was noted.

Germline trimming cut 3 bases from V and 2 bases from J; bases unmatched to any gene: 8. Germline CDR1 reads SGHDN; CDR2 reads FVKESK. The CDR3 is 17 residues long. Data came from immunoSEQ multiplex PCR; TCRdb stores just in-frame clones and leaves some out. The table lists roughly 2.4 million clones, 95% of them singletons, with less than 0.15% in the top ten. With regard to this clone: The antigen remains undetermined.

The receptor's source is a man between 18 and 35 years old in good health. Sequencing input: naive CD4+ T cells sorted from blood. Stated subset: CD45RA+ positively selected. The V gene is TRBV14, the J gene TRBJ2-3; 10 bases are a match to TRBD2. In DNA form, the CDR3 reads TGTGCCAGCAGCCAGCGGACTAGCGGACAATTCACAGATACGCAGTATTTT. Translating gives CASSQRTSGQFTDTQYF.